This passage covers 16 T cell receptor beta chains from one sample sequenced in a study of blood T cell repertoires in COVID-19. Only in-frame clones appear in the TCRdb table, and some are missing; sequencing was by immunoSEQ multiplex PCR. The sample lists 150,000 to 200,000 clones, approximately 91% occurring once. Sequenced material: peripheral blood. The origin of the receptors is a man between 65 and 80 years old with active or convalescent COVID-19.

The chain uses TRBV10-3 and TRBJ1-1; D unresolved. Deletions cut 4 bases from V and 2 bases from J, with 11 bases between. The CDR3 runs 14 residues. The germline gives CDR1 ENHRY, CDR2 SYGVKD. The CDR3 spells CAISVSTTNTEAFF. DNA for the CDR3: TGTGCCATCAGTGTTAGCACGACTAACACTGAAGCTTTCTTT.

The CDR3 bases are TGTGCCAGTAGTATACCCGGGGGACCCCTCCACTTT. Residues: CASSIPGGPLHF. V is TRBV19 and J is TRBJ1-6, with D possibly being TRBD1 (5 bases). CDR1 LNHDA and CDR2 SQIVND come from the germline V gene (reference sequence). V dropped 2 bases and J dropped 12 bases, with 8 bases sitting between them. There are 12 residues in the CDR3.

Note on this clone: The sample has other DNA sequences that encode this CDR3 too. The V and J genes are TRBV7-2 and TRBJ1-6, with D possibly matching TRBD1 (5 bases). The CDR3 extends over 14 amino acids. With 3 bases removed from V and 5 bases from J, the gap between germline ends came to 8 bases. The germline gives CDR1 SGHTA, CDR2 FQGNSA. DNA of the CDR3: TGTGCCAGCAGCTTGGGACTGAATAATTCACCCCTCCACTTT. Protein product: CASSLGLNNSPLHF.

This clone was observed once. This chain connects TRBV30 to TRBJ1-1; 11 bases map to TRBD1. The CDR3 is 14 residues long. Trimming took 4 bases from V and 11 from J; bases not matched to a gene: 12. Germline CDR1 reads GTSNPN; CDR2 reads SVGIG (reference sequence). CDR3 residues: CAWIGTGGRSNAFF. The CDR3 DNA reads as TGTGCCTGGATAGGGACAGGGGGAAGATCGAACGCTTTCTTT.

The chain recombines TRBV7-9 with TRBJ2-7; D is ambiguous. In germline, CDR1 is SEHNR, CDR2 FQNEAQ (reference sequence). This CDR3 region has 11 residues. The V gene lost 5 bases and the J gene lost 5 bases, with 7 bases spanning the gap. The CDR3 nucleotides are TGTGCCAGCAGCACGAGTAACGAGCAGTACTTC. Amino acid sequence: CASSTSNEQYF.

This chain connects TRBV4-3 to TRBJ1-2; D is ambiguous. This CDR3 is built from 16 residues. Trimming removed 0 bases at V and 4 bases at J, with 15 bases between. The germline CDR1 and CDR2 sequences are LGHNA and YSLEER. The CDR3: CASSQETALRGYGYTF. The CDR3 DNA follows: TGCGCCAGCAGCCAAGAAACAGCCCTTCGGGGCTATGGCTACACCTTC.

The rearrangement links TRBV6-5 to TRBJ1-3; 8 bases line up with TRBD1. Germline V gene sequence: CDR1 MNHEY, CDR2 SVGAGI. The CDR3 length is 15 residues. After removal of 6 bases from V and 2 bases from J, the junction contained 6 bases not matched to a gene. This CDR3 reads CASRQNRGTGNTIYF. CDR3 coding DNA: TGTGCCAGCAGGCAAAACAGGGGGACTGGAAACACCATATATTTT.

J is TRBJ1-5 and V is TRBV28, with TRBD1 identical over 9 bases. The length of the CDR3 is 16 residues. V gave up 2 bases and J gave up 7 bases; unmatched junction bases: 9. CDR1 and CDR2 from the germline V gene are MDHEN and SYDVKM. CDR3 sequence reads: CASSLRLGQGIQPQHF. Written as DNA, the CDR3 is TGTGCCAGCAGTTTAAGGCTGGGACAGGGTATCCAGCCCCAGCATTTT.

The chain carries TRBV13 and TRBJ2-3; D gene ambiguous. The CDR3 covers 14 residues. Germline-derived CDR1 and CDR2 are PRHDT and FYEKMQ (reference sequence). The ends were cut back, 4 bases at V and 5 bases at J, with 13 bases in the middle. CDR3 sequence: CASSSRYQRDTQYF. The CDR3 region has the DNA TGTGCCAGCAGCTCCCGCTACCAACGAGATACGCAGTATTTT.

This clone appeared once. V and J are TRBV19 and TRBJ2-7; 8 bases map to TRBD1. This CDR3 is 14 amino acids long. The trim removed 5 bases at V and 1 base at J, leaving 4 bases unmatched. In germline, CDR1 is LNHDA, CDR2 SQIVND (reference sequence). The CDR3 bases are TGTGCCAGTAGTCGGACAGGGACGTCCTACGAGCAGTACTTC. This codes for CASSRTGTSYEQYF.

This chain links TRBV7-2 with TRBJ2-3; TRBD2 matches at 9 bases. From germline, CDR1 is SGHTA and CDR2 FQGNSA. V was pared by 1 base and J by 2 bases, with 4 bases of the junction left unmatched. The CDR3 length is 16 residues. Written as DNA, the CDR3 is TGTGCCAGCAGCTTAGTTAGCGGGGGTAACACAGATACGCAGTATTTT. Its protein product is CASSLVSGGNTDTQYF. Full variable domain (missing parts from reference TRBV7-2 and TRBJ2-3): GAGVSQSPSNKVTEKGKDVELRCDPISGHTALYWYRQSLGQGLEFLIYFQGNSAPDKSGLPSDRFSAERTGGSVSTLTIQRTQQEDSAVYLCASSLVSGGNTDTQYFGPGTRLTVL.

The chain carries TRBV28 and TRBJ1-6, with TRBD1 as a possible D gene (5 bases). The ends were cut back, 8 bases at V and 5 bases at J, with 19 bases in the middle. CDR1 is MDHEN and CDR2 is SYDVKM in the germline V gene. The CDR3 loop spans 16 amino acids. CDR3 sequence: CASWANQGYHNSPLHF. DNA for the CDR3: TGTGCCAGCTGGGCGAACCAGGGTTACCATAATTCACCCCTCCACTTT. The full variable domain, with the rest looked up from reference TRBV28 and TRBJ1-6, is DVKVTQSSRYLVKRTGEKVFLECVQDMDHENMFWYRQDPGLGLRLIYFSYDVKMKEKGDIPEGYSVSREKKERFSLILESASTNQTSMYLCASWANQGYHNSPLHFGNGTRLTVT.

This clone was observed a few times. This chain joins TRBV4-3 and TRBJ1-4; D gene unclear. Trimming removed 4 bases at V and 8 bases at J, with 11 bases between. Germline CDR1 LGHNA, CDR2 YSLEER. The CDR3 is made up of 13 amino acids. The CDR3 DNA reads as TGCGCCAGCAGCCCCGCGGTCGGCGAAAAACTGTTTTTT. Translated: CASSPAVGEKLFF.

V is TRBV5-6 and J is TRBJ1-2, with TRBD1 as a possible D gene (5 bases). Trimming cost V 0 bases and J 4 bases, with 10 bases left between them. CDR3 size: 14 residues. Germline loops: CDR1 SGHDT, CDR2 YYEEEE. CDR3 region: CASSLGLGGYGYTF. CDR3 nucleotide sequence: TGTGCCAGCAGCTTGGGTCTCGGGGGCTATGGCTACACCTTC.

J is TRBJ2-1 and V is TRBV20-1; TRBD2 agrees at 8 bases. The trim removed 3 bases at V and 6 bases at J, leaving 4 bases unmatched. CDR1 and CDR2 from the germline V gene are DFQATT and SNEGSKA (reference sequence). There are 13 residues in the CDR3. In DNA form, the CDR3 reads TGCAGTGCTAGTGGACTAGCCACCAATGAGCAGTTCTTC. Protein product: CSASGLATNEQFF.

V gene TRBV5-4 combines with J gene TRBJ2-1, with D hard to call. The CDR3 spans 14 residues. CDR1 and CDR2 (germline): SGHNT, YYREEE (reference sequence). The CDR3 DNA reads TGTGCTTCTGGTGCCCAGCGCGACTACAATGAGCAGTTCTTC. Translated: CASGAQRDYNEQFF.